What follows describes a single T cell receptor (beta chain). The data stem from a study of shared clonotypes between healthy human individuals. Data came from immunoSEQ multiplex PCR; TCRdb stores just in-frame clones and leaves some out. The data show 2,100,000 or so clones, about 94% seen once. V dropped 0 bases and J dropped 8 bases, with 17 bases sitting between them. The germline V gene has CDR1 SGDLS and CDR2 YYNGEE. The CDR3 loop spans 15 amino acids. The sequence derives from a man younger than 35 in good health. V and J are TRBV9 and TRBJ1-2, with D maybe TRBD1 (6 bases). Material: naive CD4+ T cells sorted from blood. Documented subset: CD45RA+ positively selected. The CDR3 spells CASSVDGDTAGGYTF. Here the CDR3 DNA reads TGTGCCAGCAGCGTAGATGGGGACACCGCTGGAGGCTACACCTTC. Complete variable domain (other parts from reference TRBV9 and TRBJ1-2): DSGVTQTPKHLITATGQRVTLRCSPRSGDLSVYWYQQSLDQGLQFLIQYYNGEERAKGNILERFSAQQFPDLHSELNLSSLELGDSALYFCASSVDGDTAGGYTFGSGTRLTVV.